Listed below are T cell receptor beta chains from one sample, sequenced in a study of T cells in Graves' hyperthyroidism and ophthalmopathy. One entry per CDR3 protein results from TCRdb running MiXCR on the multiplex PCR reads. The profile shows 300,000 to 450,000 distinct CDR3 sequences, around an eighth of them singletons. Sequenced input: blood. All receptors derive from a young man with Graves' hyperthyroidism that later progressed to Graves' ophthalmopathy. The CDR3 runs from the conserved cysteine through the conserved F or W. The D gene is left open where the match is weak. Expanded clones get a size class; other rows say once, few or many, or leave the size out.

d_gene	abundance	v_gene	j_gene	CDR3aa	CDR3nt
TRBD1	NA	TRBV28	TRBJ1-5	CASRPGQGVQPQHF	TGTGCCAGCAGGCCGGGACAGGGGGTTCAGCCCCAGCATTTT
NA	many	TRBV11-2	TRBJ1-1	CASSPTRGARAFF	TGTGCCAGCAGCCCCACTCGGGGGGCGAGGGCTTTCTTT
TRBD1	many	TRBV5-1	TRBJ2-1	CASSLEGASSYNEQFF	TGCGCCAGCAGCTTGGAGGGGGCCAGCTCCTACAATGAGCAGTTCTTC
NA	few	TRBV27	TRBJ2-7	CASRESTYEQYF	TGTGCCAGCAGGGAAAGCACCTACGAGCAGTACTTC
TRBD1	NA	TRBV24-1	TRBJ2-7	CATSDLTRCRDSYEQYF	TGTGCCACCAGTGACCTAACTAGATGCCGGGACAGCTACGAGCAGTACTTC
NA	many	TRBV6-1	TRBJ2-7	CASSPIQGRLHEQYF	TGTGCCAGCAGCCCGATTCAGGGTAGACTCCACGAGCAGTACTTC
TRBD2	many	TRBV7-2	TRBJ2-7	CASSKDRTSGVYEQYF	TGTGCCAGCAGCAAAGACCGGACTAGCGGGGTTTACGAGCAGTACTTC
NA	few	TRBV13	TRBJ2-5	CASSLRGGEYQETQYF	TGTGCCAGCAGCTTAAGAGGGGGGGAGTACCAAGAGACCCAGTACTTC
NA	many	TRBV5-1	TRBJ1-5	CASSLAGANQPQHF	TGCGCCAGCAGCTTGGCGGGGGCCAATCAGCCCCAGCATTTT
TRBD1	few	TRBV4-1	TRBJ1-2	CASSRDFGQGNYGYTF	TGCGCCAGCAGCCGAGACTTCGGACAGGGAAACTATGGCTACACCTTC
NA	many	TRBV12-3/TRBV12-4	TRBJ2-3	CASSRRGDTQYF	TGTGCCAGCAGCCGACGGGGGGATACGCAGTATTTT
TRBD1	NA	TRBV6-1	TRBJ2-2	CASSETGGTVTGVLFF	TGTGCCAGCAGTGAGACAGGGGGCACAGTCACCGGGGTGCTGTTTTTT
TRBD1	NA	TRBV27	TRBJ2-1	CASSSSLTGGIDNEQFF	TGTGCCAGCAGTTCTTCCCTGACAGGGGGTATAGACAATGAGCAGTTCTTC
NA	NA	TRBV6-5	TRBJ1-4	CASSYSQGANEKLFF	TGTGCCAGCAGTTACAGTCAGGGAGCTAATGAAAAACTGTTTTTT
NA	NA	TRBV19	TRBJ1-5	CASTRVNQPQHF	TGTGCCAGTACGAGGGTCAATCAGCCCCAGCATTTT
TRBD2	many	TRBV20-1	TRBJ2-7	CSARGGGIYEQYF	TGCAGTGCTAGAGGGGGGGGAATCTACGAGCAGTACTTC
NA	few	TRBV7-9	TRBJ2-2	CASSLIQGITGGLFF	TGTGCCAGCAGCTTAATACAGGGGATTACCGGGGGGCTGTTTTTT
TRBD2	NA	TRBV5-1	TRBJ2-1	CASSLSGGPYEQFF	TGCGCCAGCAGCTTAAGCGGGGGGCCGTATGAGCAGTTCTTC
NA	few	TRBV20-1	TRBJ1-5	CSATAGAYSNQPQHF	TGCAGTGCTACGGCAGGCGCCTATAGCAATCAGCCCCAGCATTTT
TRBD2	few	TRBV14	TRBJ2-3	CASSQGGSSGGLTDTQYF	TGTGCCAGCAGCCAAGGAGGGTCGTCGGGGGGATTAACAGATACGCAGTATTTT
NA	NA	TRBV4-1	TRBJ1-2	CASSRGNIDEHLKRINGYTF	TGCGCCAGCAGTCGAGGTAATATCGACGAGCACTTGAAAAGGATTAATGGCTACACCTTC
NA	few	TRBV12-3/TRBV12-4	TRBJ2-7	CASAHLSEQYF	TGTGCCAGCGCGCACTTGTCCGAGCAGTACTTC
TRBD2	many	TRBV12-5	TRBJ2-2	CASGLTSGSLGELFF	TGTGCTAGTGGTTTGACTAGCGGGTCTCTCGGGGAGCTGTTTTTT
NA	many	TRBV6-1	TRBJ2-5	CASSLYGTHEETQYF	TGTGCCAGCAGTCTTTACGGGACTCACGAAGAGACCCAATACTTC
NA	few	TRBV6-1	TRBJ2-2	CATSVLRDAELFF	TGTGCCACCTCCGTACTCAGGGACGCGGAGCTGTTTTTT
NA	many	TRBV6-1	TRBJ1-2	CASIRIGVGGYTF	TGTGCCAGCATTAGGATTGGGGTTGGAGGATACACCTTC
NA	many	TRBV7-9	TRBJ2-5	CASSVTGFQETQYF	TGTGCCAGCAGCGTAACAGGGTTCCAAGAGACCCAGTACTTC
NA	NA	TRBV6-1	TRBJ2-7	CASSYLDSSEQYF	TGTGCCAGCAGTTACCTAGACAGCTCCGAGCAGTACTTC
TRBD1	many	TRBV2	TRBJ2-1	CASKGQGSANEQFF	TGTGCCAGCAAGGGACAGGGTTCCGCCAATGAGCAGTTCTTC
NA	few	TRBV30	TRBJ1-2	CARGKGVNYGYTF	TGTGCCCGCGGAAAGGGGGTCAACTATGGCTACACCTTC
TRBD2	many	TRBV6-1	TRBJ2-3	CASSANLAGGYTDTQYF	TGTGCCAGCAGTGCCAACCTAGCGGGGGGCTACACAGATACGCAGTATTTT
NA	many	TRBV12-3/TRBV12-4	TRBJ2-7	CASSAGFPSTYEQYF	TGTGCCAGCAGTGCAGGGTTCCCCTCGACCTACGAGCAGTACTTC
NA	few	TRBV7-8	TRBJ2-3	CASSLEVAADTQYF	TGTGCCAGCAGCTTAGAAGTCGCGGCAGATACGCAGTATTTT
NA	few	TRBV25-1	TRBJ2-4	CASSEPGAGDPNIQYF	TGTGCCAGCAGTGAACCCGGGGCAGGGGACCCAAACATTCAGTACTTC
TRBD2	many	TRBV7-3	TRBJ2-7	CASSVGGNSYEQYF	TGTGCCAGCAGTGTGGGGGGGAACTCCTACGAGCAGTACTTC
NA	many	TRBV18	TRBJ2-7	CASSPLGTDSYEQYF	TGTGCCAGCTCACCCCTGGGCACAGACTCCTACGAGCAGTACTTC
NA	NA	TRBV4-1	TRBJ2-5	CASGPAGGRVSETQYF	TGCGCCAGCGGGCCTGCGGGCGGTCGCGTTTCAGAGACCCAGTACTTC
NA	few	TRBV7-3	TRBJ2-5	CASSPSGPPEETQYF	TGTGCCAGCAGCCCTTCCGGGCCCCCCGAGGAGACCCAGTACTTC
NA	NA	TRBV29-1	TRBJ2-4	CSVQTSTKNIQYF	TGCAGCGTACAGACAAGTACCAAAAACATTCAGTACTTC
TRBD2	NA	TRBV6-5	TRBJ2-1	CASSYSRSGGAYEQFF	TGTGCCAGCAGTTACTCTCGCAGCGGGGGGGCATATGAGCAGTTCTTC
NA	few	TRBV5-1	TRBJ1-1	CASSLEGGAGEAFF	TGCGCCAGCAGCTTGGAGGGGGGCGCGGGTGAAGCTTTCTTT
NA	many	TRBV5-6	TRBJ2-3	CASSFQGVDTQYF	TGTGCCAGCAGCTTCCAGGGTGTGGATACGCAGTATTTT
NA	few	TRBV4-1	TRBJ2-2	CASSHYREADTGELFF	TGCGCCAGCAGCCACTACAGGGAGGCGGACACCGGGGAGCTGTTTTTT
NA	NA	TRBV5-1	TRBJ1-1	CASSPYSGGDTEAFF	TGCGCCAGCAGCCCCTACTCTGGGGGGGACACTGAAGCTTTCTTT
TRBD2	many	TRBV28	TRBJ2-7	CASSPPRGGGAYEQYF	TGTGCCAGCAGTCCCCCCCGGGGCGGGGGGGCGTACGAGCAGTACTTC